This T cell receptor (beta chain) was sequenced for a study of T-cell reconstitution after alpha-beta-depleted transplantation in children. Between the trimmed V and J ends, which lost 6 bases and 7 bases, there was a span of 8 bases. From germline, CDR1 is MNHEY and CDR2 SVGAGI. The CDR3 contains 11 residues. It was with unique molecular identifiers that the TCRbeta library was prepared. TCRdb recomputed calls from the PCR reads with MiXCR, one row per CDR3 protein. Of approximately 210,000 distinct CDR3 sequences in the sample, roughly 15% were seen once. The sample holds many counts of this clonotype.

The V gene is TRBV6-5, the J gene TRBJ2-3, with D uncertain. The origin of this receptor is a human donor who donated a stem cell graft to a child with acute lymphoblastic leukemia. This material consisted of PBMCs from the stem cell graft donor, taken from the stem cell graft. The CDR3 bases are TGTGCCAGCAGCTCAGAACATACGCAGTATTTT. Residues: CASSSEHTQYF.